Each of the 15 T cell receptor beta chains below was sequenced from the same sample in a study of T cells after yellow fever vaccination. MiXCR, applied by TCRdb to the 5' RACE reads, yields one record per CDR3 protein. The sample lists 250,000 or so distinct CDR3 sequences; about 3.7% were seen once. The sample was PBMCs, taken 15 days after the yellow fever booster vaccination. These TCRs come from a man aged 18 to 30 who received the YFV17D yellow fever vaccine.

In this sample, this clonotype turned up many times. CDR3 nucleotides: TGTGCCAGCAGCCCATCCGGGACAGGGTCGGGCGAGCAGTACGTC. Its protein product is CASSPSGTGSGEQYV. The chain is built from TRBV7-3 and TRBJ2-7; 9 bases are a match to TRBD1. CDR1 is SGHTA, CDR2 FQGTGA, per germline. The trim removed 5 bases at V and 6 bases at J, leaving 11 bases unmatched. The CDR3 consists of 15 residues.

At least ten counts were recorded for this clonotype. This sequence joins TRBV7-2 and TRBJ2-3; TRBD2 matches at 7 bases. The CDR3 has 15 residues. The V gene end was trimmed by 2 bases and the J gene end by 5 bases; junction bases not matched to a gene: 7. Germline V lookup: CDR1 SGHTA, CDR2 FQGNSA. The CDR3 region is CASSLRRGRVDTQYF. CDR3 nucleotide sequence: TGTGCCAGCAGCTTAAGGCGGGGGAGGGTAGATACGCAGTATTTT.

The table lists this clonotype with many counts. V is TRBV6-2 or TRBV6-3 and J is TRBJ2-7; TRBD1 matches at 8 bases. Germline V gene data show CDR1 as MNHEY and CDR2 as SVGEGT. This CDR3 contains 15 residues. With V trimmed by 4 bases and J by 5 bases, 10 bases remained unmatched. For the CDR3, the DNA is TGTGCCAGCAGTTCTCCGGGACAGGTAATCCACGAGCAGTACTTC. This gives the protein CASSSPGQVIHEQYF.

This clonotype was seen only a few times. This could be a read error, since a much larger clone is one nucleotide away. The rearrangement links TRBV6-6 to TRBJ2-7; 8 bases match TRBD2. V lost 2 bases, J lost 9 bases, and 12 bases stayed unmatched. The CDR3 consists of 15 residues. Germline values: CDR1 MNHNY, CDR2 SVGAGI (reference sequence). The CDR3 here is CASSYPPRGGTGQYF. CDR3 bases: TGTGCCAGCAGTTACCCCCCTCGGGGGGGTACGGGGCAGTACTTC.

The table lists this clonotype with many counts. This rearrangement joins TRBV29-1 to TRBJ2-1; 9 bases match TRBD2. The CDR3 sequence is 17 residues long. V trimming: 3 bases; J trimming: 0 bases; junction bases outside the gene matches: 9. The germline CDR1 and CDR2 sequences are SQVTM and ANQGSEA. CDR3 protein: CSVDGAGGSPSYNEQFF. In DNA, the CDR3 is TGCAGCGTTGACGGTGCGGGGGGGTCCCCCTCCTACAATGAGCAGTTCTTC.

Ten or more counts support this clonotype. The genes are TRBV12-3 or TRBV12-4 and TRBJ2-1; 8 bases are a match to TRBD2. This CDR3 is built from 12 residues. V dropped 5 bases and J dropped 9; count of bases not matched to a gene: 3. The CDR3 region is CASSPAGVEQFF. In nucleotides, the CDR3 is TGTGCCAGCAGTCCAGCGGGGGTTGAGCAGTTCTTC.

There are many counts of this clonotype. This sequence joins TRBV10-3 and TRBJ2-2; 8 bases are shared with TRBD2. The CDR3 has 14 residues. With 6 bases clipped from V and 1 base from J, the junction kept 1 base outside the gene matches. Germline V CDR1 and CDR2: ENHRY, SYGVKD. CDR3 DNA sequence: TGTGCCATCAGCCGGGAGGGGAACACCGGGGAGCTGTTTTTT. It specifies CAISREGNTGELFF.

This clonotype was observed at least ten times. J is TRBJ1-1 and V is TRBV4-1, with D maybe TRBD1 (6 bases). Trimming took 7 bases from V and 1 from J, leaving 16 bases between them. Germline CDR1 reads MGHRA; CDR2 reads YSYEKL. The CDR3 sequence is 15 residues long. CDR3 DNA sequence: TGCGCCAGCACCCGGGCAGGGGCGTCGAACACTGAAGCTTTCTTT. Translation: CASTRAGASNTEAFF.

This clonotype was observed at least ten times. The V gene is TRBV5-1, the J gene TRBJ1-2; no clear D gene. V was pared by 4 bases and J by 6 bases, with 16 bases between. The CDR3 sequence is 14 residues long. Germline CDR1 and CDR2: SGHRS and YFSETQ. The DNA for the CDR3 is TGCGCCAGCAGCGCCGAGGGCAGGAGGAATGGCTACACCTTC. This sequence encodes CASSAEGRRNGYTF.

This clonotype was seen ten or more times. The V and J genes are TRBV4-2 and TRBJ2-3; TRBD2 aligns across 8 bases. V trimming: 3 bases; J trimming: 4 bases; junction bases outside the gene matches: 9. Germline V gives CDR1 LGHNA, CDR2 YNFKEQ. CDR3 size: 16 residues. CDR3 sequence reads: CASSHVPAGGSDTQYF. CDR3 bases: TGTGCCAGCAGCCACGTACCTGCGGGGGGATCAGATACGCAGTATTTT.

The sample holds many counts of this clonotype. V usage is TRBV11-2 and J usage is TRBJ2-4; D is undetermined. Germline V gives CDR1 SGHAT, CDR2 FQNNGV. Between the trimmed V and J ends, which lost 6 bases and 3 bases, there was a span of 12 bases. The CDR3 length is 14 residues. The CDR3 reads CASRVLRGKNIQYF. The CDR3 DNA is TGTGCCAGCAGGGTACTTCGAGGCAAAAACATTCAGTACTTC.

This clonotype was recorded many times. This rearrangement joins TRBV24-1 to TRBJ2-1, with D possibly TRBD1 on 6 matching bases. The CDR3 covers 12 residues. Trimming took off 10 bases at V and 3 bases at J, with 9 bases between the two ends. Germline CDR1 is KGHDR and CDR2 is SFDVKD. DNA of the CDR3: TGTGCCACTCAGACAGGCTACAATGAGCAGTTCTTC. It specifies CATQTGYNEQFF.

This clonotype was seen at least ten times. This chain connects TRBV7-2 to TRBJ2-4; D perhaps matches TRBD2 (6 bases). The germline V and J ends were trimmed by 5 bases and 1 base, with 12 bases remaining between them. Germline lookup yields CDR1 SGHTA and CDR2 FQGNSA. This CDR3 comprises 15 residues. The DNA for the CDR3 is TGTGCCAGCAGCGTCAGCGGAGGGGCCAAAAACATTCAGTACTTC. Protein sequence: CASSVSGGAKNIQYF.

The sample holds many counts of this clonotype. This sequence joins TRBV20-1 and TRBJ1-4; D is unresolved. Germline V CDR1 and CDR2: DFQATT, SNEGSKA (reference sequence). CDR3 length: 17 residues. Between the trimmed V and J ends, which lost 0 bases and 7 bases, there was a span of 21 bases. CDR3 coding DNA: TGCAGTGCTAGAGAGTGTGCCAAACTATTACTCGGTGAAAAACTGTTTTTT. This gives the protein CSARECAKLLLGEKLFF.

This clonotype was recorded at least ten times. The chain couples TRBV29-1 to TRBJ2-5; D gene uncertain. V lost 0 bases, J lost 4 bases, and 9 bases lay in between. Germline V gene sequence: CDR1 SQVTM, CDR2 ANQGSEA. This CDR3 is built from 13 residues. The CDR3 here is CSVEEGRGETQYF. CDR3 DNA sequence: TGCAGCGTTGAAGAGGGCCGTGGAGAGACCCAGTACTTC.